This is a list of T cell receptor beta chains from one sample in a study of somatic mutations in cytotoxic T cells in rheumatoid arthritis. Assay used: immunoSEQ multiplex PCR; TCRdb lists only in-frame clones, some missing. The sample lists about 15,000 clones, approximately 72% occurring once. The sequencing input was CD8+ T cells sorted from blood. The receptors shown here come from an adult with rheumatoid arthritis. Both conserved end residues are part of each CDR3. A D gene is named only where the DNA matches it firmly. Clone size is shown for a subset of rows, as once, few, many or a class of expanded clone.

j_gene: TRBJ1-1
abundance: -
v_gene: TRBV4-3
d_gene: -
CDR3aa: CASSLSQGAGTEAFF
CDR3nt: TGCGCCAGCAGCCTCTCGCAGGGTGCAGGCACTGAAGCTTTCTTT

j_gene: TRBJ1-6
abundance: -
v_gene: TRBV11-2
d_gene: TRBD1
CDR3aa: CASSRTGSSYNSPLHF
CDR3nt: TGTGCCAGCAGCCGGACAGGGAGCTCCTATAATTCACCCCTCCACTTT

j_gene: TRBJ1-4
abundance: -
v_gene: TRBV5-1
d_gene: -
CDR3aa: CASSLDDGTNEKLFF
CDR3nt: TGCGCCAGCAGCTTGGACGATGGAACTAATGAAAAACTGTTTTTT

j_gene: TRBJ1-1
abundance: -
v_gene: TRBV7-9
d_gene: -
CDR3aa: CASSLTGTEAFF
CDR3nt: TGTGCCAGCAGCTTAACCGGGACTGAAGCTTTCTTT

j_gene: TRBJ2-7
abundance: -
v_gene: TRBV4-1
d_gene: TRBD1
CDR3aa: CASSHMGQSNEQYF
CDR3nt: TGCGCCAGCAGCCATATGGGACAGTCAAACGAGCAGTACTTC

j_gene: TRBJ2-7
abundance: -
v_gene: TRBV27
d_gene: -
CDR3aa: CASSLEGNYEQYF
CDR3nt: TGTGCCAGCAGTTTAGAGGGGAACTACGAGCAGTACTTC

j_gene: TRBJ2-3
abundance: once
v_gene: TRBV4-1
d_gene: TRBD2
CDR3aa: CASSHGLAGADTQYF
CDR3nt: TGCGCCAGCAGCCACGGACTAGCGGGGGCAGATACGCAGTATTTT

j_gene: TRBJ2-3
abundance: -
v_gene: TRBV7-9
d_gene: -
CDR3aa: CASSSARVTQYF
CDR3nt: TGTGCCAGCAGCTCCGCTCGGGTTACGCAGTATTTT

j_gene: TRBJ1-1
abundance: -
v_gene: TRBV7-9
d_gene: -
CDR3aa: CASSLVGRMIAFF
CDR3nt: TGTGCCAGCAGCTTAGTGGGACGTATGATAGCTTTCTTT

j_gene: TRBJ2-3
abundance: few
v_gene: TRBV7-2
d_gene: -
CDR3aa: CASSLRGVKKDTQYF
CDR3nt: TGTGCCAGCAGCCTTAGGGGGGTCAAGAAAGATACGCAGTATTTT

j_gene: TRBJ2-5
abundance: -
v_gene: TRBV5-1
d_gene: -
CDR3aa: CASSLYGETQYF
CDR3nt: TGCGCCAGCAGCTTGTACGGAGAGACCCAGTACTTC

j_gene: TRBJ2-1
abundance: -
v_gene: TRBV27
d_gene: TRBD2
CDR3aa: CASSPGTSGGASYNEQFF
CDR3nt: TGTGCCAGCAGCCCCGGGACTAGCGGGGGTGCGTCCTACAATGAGCAGTTCTTC

j_gene: TRBJ1-4
abundance: -
v_gene: TRBV30
d_gene: -
CDR3aa: CAWTPGQKSIEKLFF
CDR3nt: TGTGCCTGGACCCCGGGGCAAAAAAGCATCGAAAAACTGTTTTTT

j_gene: TRBJ2-7
abundance: -
v_gene: TRBV11-1
d_gene: TRBD1
CDR3aa: CASSLGTGTGYEQYF
CDR3nt: TGTGCCAGCAGCTTAGGGACCGGGACAGGCTACGAGCAGTACTTC

j_gene: TRBJ1-1
abundance: -
v_gene: TRBV9
d_gene: -
CDR3aa: CASTKALMNTEAFF
CDR3nt: TGTGCCAGCACGAAAGCCCTAATGAACACTGAAGCTTTCTTT

j_gene: TRBJ1-2
abundance: -
v_gene: TRBV6-6
d_gene: TRBD1
CDR3aa: CASSETGGLDYGYTF
CDR3nt: TGTGCCAGCAGCGAGACAGGGGGCTTAGACTATGGCTACACCTTC

j_gene: TRBJ1-5
abundance: few
v_gene: TRBV4-2
d_gene: -
CDR3aa: CASSGELGDSNQPQHF
CDR3nt: TGTGCCAGCAGCGGGGAGTTGGGGGATAGCAATCAGCCCCAGCATTTT

j_gene: TRBJ2-5
abundance: -
v_gene: TRBV5-4
d_gene: -
CDR3aa: CASSPGGLQETQYF
CDR3nt: TGTGCCAGCAGCCCTGGGGGGCTCCAAGAGACCCAGTACTTC

j_gene: TRBJ2-1
abundance: -
v_gene: TRBV28
d_gene: -
CDR3aa: CASSLVHNYNEQFF
CDR3nt: TGTGCCAGCAGTTTAGTCCACAACTACAATGAGCAGTTCTTC

j_gene: TRBJ2-1
abundance: -
v_gene: TRBV6-1
d_gene: TRBD1
CDR3aa: CASRPGTGGYEQFF
CDR3nt: TGTGCCAGCAGACCCGGGACAGGGGGCTATGAGCAGTTCTTC

j_gene: TRBJ1-5
abundance: few
v_gene: TRBV19
d_gene: TRBD1
CDR3aa: CASSIDRGRNRNQPQHF
CDR3nt: TGTGCCAGTAGTATTGACAGGGGAAGAAATCGCAATCAGCCCCAGCATTTT

j_gene: TRBJ1-6
abundance: few
v_gene: TRBV6-5
d_gene: TRBD1
CDR3aa: CASSYLRGYSPLHF
CDR3nt: TGTGCCAGCAGTTACCTCAGGGGGTATTCACCCCTCCACTTT

j_gene: TRBJ2-2
abundance: -
v_gene: TRBV9
d_gene: TRBD2
CDR3aa: CASSARAGARFGELFF
CDR3nt: TGTGCCAGCAGCGCCCGAGCGGGGGCGCGTTTCGGGGAGCTGTTTTTT

j_gene: TRBJ1-3
abundance: -
v_gene: TRBV11-2
d_gene: -
CDR3aa: CASSSPTRSSGNTIYF
CDR3nt: TGTGCCAGCAGCTCCCCTACGCGGAGCTCTGGAAACACCATATATTTT

j_gene: TRBJ2-2
abundance: once
v_gene: TRBV4-1
d_gene: -
CDR3aa: CASSQEQGLGGELFF
CDR3nt: TGCGCCAGCAGCCAAGAGCAGGGGTTAGGCGGGGAGCTGTTTTTT

j_gene: TRBJ2-1
abundance: -
v_gene: TRBV4-1
d_gene: -
CDR3aa: CASSQEYPDGYNEQFF
CDR3nt: TGCGCCAGCAGCCAAGAATATCCCGACGGGTACAATGAGCAGTTCTTC

j_gene: TRBJ2-7
abundance: few
v_gene: TRBV19
d_gene: -
CDR3aa: CASSSLYEQYF
CDR3nt: TGTGCCAGTAGTAGTCTCTACGAGCAGTACTTC

j_gene: TRBJ1-1
abundance: -
v_gene: TRBV7-3
d_gene: -
CDR3aa: CASSPGVGTEAFF
CDR3nt: TGTGCCAGCAGCCCAGGGGTGGGAACTGAAGCTTTCTTT

j_gene: TRBJ1-2
abundance: -
v_gene: TRBV4-3
d_gene: TRBD1
CDR3aa: CASSPDRVGGYTF
CDR3nt: TGCGCCAGCAGTCCGGACAGGGTGGGTGGCTACACCTTC

j_gene: TRBJ1-1
abundance: -
v_gene: TRBV9
d_gene: -
CDR3aa: CASSVVPQGTEAFF
CDR3nt: TGTGCCAGCAGCGTAGTCCCACAGGGCACTGAAGCTTTCTTT

j_gene: TRBJ1-1
abundance: -
v_gene: TRBV9
d_gene: -
CDR3aa: CASSVGSGFGTEAFF
CDR3nt: TGTGCCAGCAGCGTAGGTAGTGGGTTTGGCACTGAAGCTTTCTTT

j_gene: TRBJ1-3
abundance: -
v_gene: TRBV9
d_gene: -
CDR3aa: CASSAGGRADTIYF
CDR3nt: TGTGCCAGCAGCGCCGGGGGCAGGGCGGACACCATATATTTT

j_gene: TRBJ2-7
abundance: -
v_gene: TRBV4-3
d_gene: TRBD2
CDR3aa: CASSQDLAGGAPDEQYF
CDR3nt: TGCGCCAGCAGCCAAGATTTAGCGGGGGGCGCCCCGGACGAGCAGTACTTC

j_gene: TRBJ2-5
abundance: -
v_gene: TRBV6-5
d_gene: TRBD2
CDR3aa: CASSPLAGVQETQYF
CDR3nt: TGTGCCAGCAGTCCACTAGCGGGGGTACAAGAGACCCAGTACTTC

j_gene: TRBJ1-1
abundance: -
v_gene: TRBV11-2
d_gene: TRBD1
CDR3aa: CASSPGTGLDTEAFF
CDR3nt: TGTGCCAGCAGCCCCGGGACAGGGTTGGACACTGAAGCTTTCTTT

j_gene: TRBJ2-2
abundance: -
v_gene: TRBV4-3
d_gene: TRBD2
CDR3aa: CASSHPGLAGGPDTGELFF
CDR3nt: TGCGCCAGCAGCCATCCGGGACTAGCGGGGGGGCCGGACACCGGGGAGCTGTTTTTT

j_gene: TRBJ2-3
abundance: -
v_gene: TRBV14
d_gene: -
CDR3aa: CASSHNRDFLFADTQYF
CDR3nt: TGTGCCAGCAGCCATAACAGGGACTTCCTCTTTGCAGATACGCAGTATTTT

j_gene: TRBJ2-7
abundance: -
v_gene: TRBV27
d_gene: TRBD1
CDR3aa: CASSLNSGTENYEQYF
CDR3nt: TGTGCCAGCAGTTTAAACTCCGGGACAGAGAACTACGAGCAGTACTTC

j_gene: TRBJ2-1
abundance: -
v_gene: TRBV27
d_gene: -
CDR3aa: CASSLSRIHEQFF
CDR3nt: TGTGCCAGCAGTTTATCTAGGATCCATGAGCAGTTCTTC

j_gene: TRBJ2-1
abundance: -
v_gene: TRBV2
d_gene: -
CDR3aa: CASSAWALSSYNEQFF
CDR3nt: TGTGCCAGCAGCGCCTGGGCACTGAGCTCCTACAATGAGCAGTTCTTC

j_gene: TRBJ1-5
abundance: few
v_gene: TRBV2
d_gene: TRBD1
CDR3aa: CASNFRDRANQPQHF
CDR3nt: TGTGCCAGCAACTTCCGAGACAGGGCGAATCAGCCCCAGCATTTT

j_gene: TRBJ1-2
abundance: -
v_gene: TRBV2
d_gene: TRBD1
CDR3aa: CASRTATGVSSNGYTF
CDR3nt: TGTGCCAGCAGGACCGCGACAGGGGTTAGTTCTAATGGCTACACCTTC

j_gene: TRBJ2-2
abundance: -
v_gene: TRBV30
d_gene: -
CDR3aa: CAWSENGNTGELFF
CDR3nt: TGTGCCTGGAGTGAGAACGGCAACACCGGGGAGCTGTTTTTT

j_gene: TRBJ2-2
abundance: -
v_gene: TRBV27
d_gene: -
CDR3aa: CASSKAVGNTGELFF
CDR3nt: TGTGCCAGCAGCAAGGCAGTTGGGAACACCGGGGAGCTGTTTTTT

j_gene: TRBJ2-3
abundance: -
v_gene: TRBV15
d_gene: -
CDR3aa: CATSSGGRSTDTQYF
CDR3nt: TGTGCCACCAGCAGCGGGGGCCGCAGCACAGATACGCAGTATTTT